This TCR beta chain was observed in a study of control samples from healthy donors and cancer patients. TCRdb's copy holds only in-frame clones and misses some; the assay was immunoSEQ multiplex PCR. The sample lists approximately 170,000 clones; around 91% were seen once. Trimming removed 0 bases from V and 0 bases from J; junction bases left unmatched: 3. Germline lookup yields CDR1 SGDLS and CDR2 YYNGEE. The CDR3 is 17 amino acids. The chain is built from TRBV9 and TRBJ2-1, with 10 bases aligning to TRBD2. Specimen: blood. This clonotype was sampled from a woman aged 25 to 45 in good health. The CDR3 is CASSVGPSGGSYNEQFF. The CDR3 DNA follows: TGTGCCAGCAGCGTAGGCCCTAGCGGGGGCTCCTACAATGAGCAGTTCTTC.